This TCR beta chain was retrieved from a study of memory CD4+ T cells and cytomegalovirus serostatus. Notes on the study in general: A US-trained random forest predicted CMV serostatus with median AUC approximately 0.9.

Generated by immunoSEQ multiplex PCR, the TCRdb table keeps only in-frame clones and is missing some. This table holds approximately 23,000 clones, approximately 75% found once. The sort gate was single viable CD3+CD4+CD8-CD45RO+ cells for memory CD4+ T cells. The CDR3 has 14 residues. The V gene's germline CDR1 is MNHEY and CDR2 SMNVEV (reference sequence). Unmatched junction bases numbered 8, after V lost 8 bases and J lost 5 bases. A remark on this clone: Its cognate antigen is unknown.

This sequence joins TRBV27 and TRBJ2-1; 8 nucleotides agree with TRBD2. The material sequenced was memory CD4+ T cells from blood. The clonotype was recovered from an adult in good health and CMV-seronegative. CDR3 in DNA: TGTGCCAGCCGACCACATAGCGGGAACAATGAGCAGTTCTTC. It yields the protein CASRPHSGNNEQFF.